One sample yielded the 20 T cell receptor beta chains listed below, sequenced in a study of T cell repertoires in cytomegalovirus infection. TCRdb re-called the reads with MiXCR, one entry per CDR3 protein. This sample has approximately 250,000 distinct CDR3 sequences, with approximately 24% found just once. Material: CD8+ T cells from PBMCs. Every receptor here comes from a human donor in good health (CMV status not recorded). Some clones in this sample may be carry-over from other donors' samples.

The chain combines TRBV13 with TRBJ2-3; D gene unclear. This CDR3 comprises 16 residues. V lost 4 bases and J 2 bases, leaving 16 bases between the germline ends. Germline loops: CDR1 PRHDT, CDR2 FYEKMQ (reference sequence). Written as DNA, the CDR3 is TGTGCCAGCAGCTCCGACAAACCTGACCCCACAGATACGCAGTATTTT. Translating gives CASSSDKPDPTDTQYF.

In its sample, this clonotype was seen a few times. The chain recombines TRBV27 with TRBJ2-1, with D unclear. The ends were cut back, 5 bases at V and 7 bases at J, with 15 bases in the middle. Germline assignment: CDR1 MNHEY and CDR2 SMNVEV (reference sequence). CDR3 length: 14 amino acids. CDR3 DNA: TGTGCCAGCAGTCCTCCGGGCTCTGGGAATGAGCAGTTCTTC. Protein: CASSPPGSGNEQFF.

This clonotype was counted a few times. The rearrangement uses TRBV7-9 and TRBJ2-2, with D unresolved. The CDR3 has 15 residues. V lost 1 base and J lost 0, with 6 bases in between. The germline CDR1 and CDR2 sequences are SEHNR and FQNEAQ (reference sequence). The DNA for the CDR3 is TGTGCCAGCAGCTTAGGCTGGTCGAACACCGGGGAGCTGTTTTTT. This encodes CASSLGWSNTGELFF.

The chain is built from TRBV12-3 or TRBV12-4 and TRBJ2-7; possible D gene TRBD1, 6 bases. The CDR3 has 14 residues. Between the trimmed V and J ends, which lost 3 bases and 3 bases, there was a span of 12 bases. The CDR3 nucleotides read TGTGCCAGCAGTTTGAGGGGGTCGGACTACGAGCAGTACTTC. Its protein is CASSLRGSDYEQYF.

This chain joins TRBV20-1 and TRBJ2-5; D is uncertain. The CDR3 is 10 amino acids. Trimming left V 7 bases short and J 4 bases short, with 7 bases between. CDR1 is DFQATT and CDR2 is SNEGSKA in the germline V gene (reference sequence). The CDR3 nucleotides read TGCAGTGTGTCTGTAGAGACCCAGTACTTC. The encoded protein is CSVSVETQYF.

V and J are TRBV7-6 and TRBJ2-1; 9 bases agree with TRBD1. Trimming at V came to 5 bases and at J to 0 bases, leaving 5 bases not matched to a gene. CDR1 and CDR2 (germline): SGHVS, FNYEAQ. This CDR3 has 16 residues. The CDR3 DNA sequence: TGTGCCAGCAGCCGGGGACAGGGCAGCTCCTACAATGAGCAGTTCTTC. This codes for CASSRGQGSSYNEQFF.

This clonotype was observed a handful of times. The V and J genes are TRBV7-6 and TRBJ2-7; D possibly corresponds to TRBD2 (6 bases). V lost 3 bases to trimming and J lost 3 bases, with 18 bases between them. The germline V gene encodes CDR1 SGHVS and CDR2 FNYEAQ. The CDR3 spans 16 residues. The CDR3 sequence: CASSFRTATGVYEQYF. DNA of the CDR3: TGTGCCAGCAGCTTTCGGACCGCCACGGGGGTCTACGAGCAGTACTTC.

The genes are TRBV5-1 and TRBJ2-1, with D possibly TRBD2 on 6 matching bases. Deletions cut 4 bases from V and 4 bases from J, with 33 bases between. The germline V gene has CDR1 SGHRS and CDR2 YFSETQ. CDR3 length: 21 residues. The CDR3: CASSVPGDGPEDTQEYNEQFF. The CDR3 coding sequence is TGCGCCAGCAGCGTCCCGGGGGATGGGCCCGAAGACACTCAGGAATACAATGAGCAGTTCTTC.

The chain employs TRBV7-6 and TRBJ2-5; 8 nucleotides match TRBD1. This CDR3 is built from 13 residues. Germline loops: CDR1 SGHVS, CDR2 FNYEAQ. The J segment lost 3 bases and the V segment lost 11 bases, leaving 8 bases of the junction unmatched. The CDR3 bases are TGTGCCGGCACCCCGGGACAGGAAGAGACCCAGTACTTC. Its translation is CAGTPGQEETQYF.

This clonotype was recorded at least ten times. V usage is TRBV12-3 or TRBV12-4 and J usage is TRBJ2-7; a weak D match, TRBD1 (5 bases). Trimming left V 5 bases short and J 7 bases short, with 15 bases between. The CDR3 is 13 residues long. CDR3 loop: CASSLGAALEQYF. CDR3 DNA: TGTGCCAGCAGTCTAGGGGCGGCTCTGGAGCAGTACTTC.

V gene TRBV5-8 combines with J gene TRBJ2-1; the D gene is possibly TRBD2 (5 bases). The length of the CDR3 is 15 residues. Trimming pared 1 base from V and 1 base from J, leaving 9 bases between. Per germline, CDR1 SGHTS and CDR2 YDEGEE. The CDR3 protein is CASSLRLASYNEQFF. CDR3 nucleotide sequence: TGTGCCAGCAGCTTGAGGCTAGCTTCCTACAATGAGCAGTTCTTC. Drawing the rest from reference TRBV5-8 and TRBJ2-1, the complete variable domain is EAGVTQSPTHLIKTRGQQATLRCSPISGHTSVYWYQQALGLGLQFLLWYDEGEERNRGNFPPRFSGRQFPNYSSELNVNALELEDSALYLCASSLRLASYNEQFFGPGTRLTVL.

The chain links TRBV5-1 to TRBJ2-7; 8 bases match TRBD1. The CDR3 totals 14 residues. With 4 bases clipped from V and 3 bases from J, the junction kept 6 bases outside the gene matches. Germline V gives CDR1 SGHRS, CDR2 YFSETQ. As DNA, the CDR3 is TGCGCCAGCAGCGAGGCCAGGGGGCACTACGAGCAGTACTTC. It translates to CASSEARGHYEQYF.

The CDR3 sequence is CASSDSWTGSKYEQYF. CDR3 nucleotides: TGTGCCAGCAGCGACAGCTGGACAGGGAGTAAATACGAGCAGTACTTC. The rearrangement joins TRBV12-3 or TRBV12-4 to TRBJ2-7; 8 positions match TRBD1. V gave up 6 bases and J gave up 4 bases; unmatched junction bases: 14. This CDR3 spans 16 amino acids.

This clonotype came up many times. The chain couples TRBV7-9 to TRBJ2-3, with D hard to call. This CDR3 has 14 residues. Germline assignment: CDR1 SEHNR and CDR2 FQNEAQ (reference sequence). The ends were cut back, 3 bases at V and 2 bases at J, with 9 bases in the middle. The CDR3 spells CASSFVGATDTQYF. The CDR3, as DNA: TGTGCCAGCAGCTTTGTTGGCGCCACAGATACGCAGTATTTT. The entire variable domain, with the rest obtained from reference TRBV7-9 and TRBJ2-3, is as follows: DTGVSQNPRHKITKRGQNVTFRCDPISEHNRLYWYRQTLGQGPEFLTYFQNEAQLEKSRLLSDRFSAERPKGSFSTLEIQRTEQGDSAMYLCASSFVGATDTQYFGPGTRLTVL.

V usage is TRBV28 and J usage is TRBJ1-5; TRBD1 matches 7 bases. Germline CDR1 MDHEN, CDR2 SYDVKM. Unmatched junction bases numbered 16, after V lost 6 bases and J lost 5 bases. The CDR3 has 17 residues. In DNA form, the CDR3 reads TGTGCCAGCAGGCCCTACGGGTTGGACAGGATATATCAGCCCCAGCATTTT. Protein: CASRPYGLDRIYQPQHF.

The J gene is TRBJ2-1, the V gene TRBV13; 9 bases map to TRBD1. Germline V CDR1 and CDR2: PRHDT, FYEKMQ (reference sequence). The length of the CDR3 is 16 residues. The ends lost 4 bases at V and 7 bases at J; junction bases unmatched: 11. The CDR3 region is CASSSRRTGASNEQFF. Here the CDR3 DNA reads TGTGCCAGCAGCTCCCGGCGGACAGGGGCCTCGAATGAGCAGTTCTTC.

This clonotype was detected many times. This chain uses TRBV7-2 with TRBJ2-2, with TRBD2 matching over 10 bases. V shed 3 bases and J 3 bases; nucleotides not matched to a gene: 10. The CDR3 length is 18 residues. Germline-derived CDR1 and CDR2 are SGHTA and FQGNSA. CDR3 loop: CASSFPRAGGPHTGELFF. For the CDR3, the DNA is TGTGCCAGCAGCTTCCCTAGAGCGGGAGGGCCGCACACCGGGGAGCTGTTTTTT.

The chain carries TRBV20-1 and TRBJ2-3; TRBD1 might be the D (5 bases). The CDR3 length is 12 residues. Germline assignment: CDR1 DFQATT and CDR2 SNEGSKA (reference sequence). The V end was cut by 4 bases, the J end by 8 bases, with 13 bases between. The CDR3, as DNA: TGCAGTGCTACCCAGGGTCAGGGTACGCAGTATTTT. It translates to CSATQGQGTQYF.

As regards this clonotype: Possible read error: a much larger clone is one base away. No conserved phenylalanine or tryptophan is present at the end of the CDR3, so a read error is the likely explanation. J is TRBJ2-3 and V is TRBV13; no firm D call. Germline loops: CDR1 PRHDT, CDR2 FYEKMQ (reference sequence). Trimming removed 5 bases from V and 0 bases from J, with 12 bases in between. The CDR3 spans 15 residues. Here the CDR3 DNA reads TGTGCCAGCAGCATATTTCCCCTTAGCACAGATACGCAGTATTCT. The encoded protein is CASSIFPLSTDTQYS.

This clonotype has a count of ten or more. The genes are TRBV6-1 and TRBJ1-1; the D gene is possibly TRBD1 (5 bases). Germline V CDR1 and CDR2: MNHNS, SASEGT. CDR3 size: 15 residues. Trimming shortened V by 7 bases and J by 1 base, and 16 bases separated the two germline ends. The CDR3 loop reads CASTEGELTNTEAFF. DNA of the CDR3: TGTGCCAGCACAGAAGGGGAGCTGACGAACACTGAAGCTTTCTTT.